A selection of T cell receptor beta chains follows, all from one sample in a study of cytomegalovirus exposure and HLA in healthy donors. The method was immunoSEQ multiplex PCR; TCRdb's version includes in-frame clones alone and lacks a portion of them. The repertoire has about 120,000 clones, about 74% of them found once; the top ten carry approximately 2.5%. Sequencing was carried out using PBMCs. These receptors originate from a woman between 40 and 55 years old in good health and CMV-seropositive. Each CDR3 is given with its conserved first and last residue. D genes are given only for firm matches.

>-|TRBJ2-1|TRBV2
CASSPAESSYNEQFF
>TRBD1|TRBJ2-2|TRBV9
CASSVGQGADTGELFF
>TRBD1|TRBJ2-7|TRBV5-1
CASSLATDRGNEQYF
>-|TRBJ2-7|TRBV29-1
CSVEQGSGSYEQYF
>-|TRBJ1-1|TRBV6-5
CASRSGPHTEAFF
>-|-|TRBV25-1
CASTIHYEQYF
>TRBD1|TRBJ2-6|TRBV30
CAWSVGGAGANVLTF
>-|TRBJ1-1|TRBV2
CASSPGTNTEAFF
>TRBD1|TRBJ1-5|TRBV30
CAWSSTGTAYQPQHF
>TRBD2|TRBJ2-1|TRBV9
CASSPRGGLGHNEQFF
>-|TRBJ1-2|TRBV2
CASRLANYGYTF
>-|TRBJ1-2|TRBV5-5
CASSLEAGAGYGYTF
>TRBD1|TRBJ2-1|TRBV29-1
CSVRDSSLPNEQFF
>TRBD2|TRBJ2-2|TRBV7-3
CASSLREGGELFF
>-|TRBJ1-2|TRBV18
CASSPGGAGYGYTF
>TRBD1|TRBJ2-3|TRBV6-5
CASNPTGGTDTQYF
>TRBD1|TRBJ1-1|TRBV5-6
CASSLETGGMNTEAFF
>-|TRBJ2-7|TRBV5-4
CASSFARGGYEQYF
>TRBD1|TRBJ2-7|TRBV10-3
CAIRGQGYEQYF
>-|TRBJ2-7|TRBV30
CAWSGRYEQYF
>TRBD2|TRBJ2-3|TRBV5-1
CASSSMTSGADTQYF
>TRBD2|TRBJ2-1|TRBV2
CASSEWLASGVYNEQFF
>TRBD1|TRBJ2-2|TRBV2
CASSMTGGSGELFF
>TRBD1|TRBJ1-6|TRBV6-1
CAGSRDSNSPLHF
>-|TRBJ2-5|TRBV5-5
CASSLGDWDQETQYF
>-|TRBJ2-2|TRBV6-5
CASRPPGANTGGLFF